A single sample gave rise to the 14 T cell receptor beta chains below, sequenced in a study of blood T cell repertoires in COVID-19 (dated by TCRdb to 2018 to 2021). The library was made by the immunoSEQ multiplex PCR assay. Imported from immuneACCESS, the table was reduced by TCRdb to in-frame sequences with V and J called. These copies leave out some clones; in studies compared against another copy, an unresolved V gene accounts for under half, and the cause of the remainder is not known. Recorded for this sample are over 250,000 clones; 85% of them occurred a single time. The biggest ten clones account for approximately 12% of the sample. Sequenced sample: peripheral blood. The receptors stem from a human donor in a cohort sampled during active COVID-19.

The CDR3 DNA reads TGTGCCAGCGCGCAGGGGCAAGGGGACACCGGGGAGCTGTTTTTT. This gives the protein CASAQGQGDTGELFF. The chain carries TRBV11-3 and TRBJ2-2; a weak D match, TRBD1 (6 bases). CDR1 SGHNT and CDR2 YENEEA come from the germline V gene. The ends were cut back, 8 bases at V and 3 bases at J, with 16 bases in the middle. This CDR3 has 15 amino acids.

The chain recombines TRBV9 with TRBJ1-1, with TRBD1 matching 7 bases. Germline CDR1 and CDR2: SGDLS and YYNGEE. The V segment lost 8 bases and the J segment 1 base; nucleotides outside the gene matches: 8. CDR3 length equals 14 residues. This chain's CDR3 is CARAKQGTNTEAFF. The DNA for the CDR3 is TGTGCCAGAGCGAAACAGGGGACGAACACTGAAGCTTTCTTT.

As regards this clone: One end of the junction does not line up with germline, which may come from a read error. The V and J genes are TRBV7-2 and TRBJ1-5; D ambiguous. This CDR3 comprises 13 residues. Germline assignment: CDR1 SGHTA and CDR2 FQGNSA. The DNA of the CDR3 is TGTGCCAGCAGCTTTGGTAGCAATCAGCCTCAGCATTTT. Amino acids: CASSFGSNQPQHF.

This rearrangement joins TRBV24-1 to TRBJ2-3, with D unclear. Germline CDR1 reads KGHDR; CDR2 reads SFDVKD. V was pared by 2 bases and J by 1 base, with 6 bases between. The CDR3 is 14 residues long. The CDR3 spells CATSDSVRTDTQYF. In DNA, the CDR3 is TGTGCCACCAGTGATTCAGTGCGCACAGATACGCAGTATTTT.

The CDR3 sequence: CASSDTGITNEKLFF. The CDR3 DNA is TGTGCCAGCTCAGATACAGGGATTACTAATGAAAAACTGTTTTTT. The chain uses TRBV18 and TRBJ1-4, with D perhaps matching TRBD1 (6 bases). Germline CDR1 and CDR2: KGHSH and LQKENI. The CDR3 has 15 residues. Trimming took off 5 bases at V and 2 bases at J, with 12 bases between the two ends.

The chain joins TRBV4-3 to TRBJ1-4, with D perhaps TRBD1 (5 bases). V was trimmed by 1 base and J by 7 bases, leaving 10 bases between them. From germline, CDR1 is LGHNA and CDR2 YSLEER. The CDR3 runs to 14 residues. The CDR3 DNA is TGCGCCAGCAGCCAAGGGGGCGCGAGTGAAAAACTGTTTTTT. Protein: CASSQGGASEKLFF.

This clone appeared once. For the CDR3, the DNA is TGTGCCAGCAGTTTAGGCAGCGGCCCTACCGGGGAGCTGTTTTTT. Protein: CASSLGSGPTGELFF. This chain joins TRBV27 and TRBJ2-2, with D possibly matching TRBD2 (5 bases). The germline V gene has CDR1 MNHEY and CDR2 SMNVEV (reference sequence). Trimming took 2 bases from V and 5 from J, leaving 12 bases between them. The CDR3 has 15 residues.

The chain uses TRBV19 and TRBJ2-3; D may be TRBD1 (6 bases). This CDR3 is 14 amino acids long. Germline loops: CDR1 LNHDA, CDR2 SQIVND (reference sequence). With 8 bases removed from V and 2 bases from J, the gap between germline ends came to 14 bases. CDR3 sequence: CASSRQGSTDTQYF. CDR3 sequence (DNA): TGTGCCAGTTCCCGTCAGGGGTCCACAGATACGCAGTATTTT.

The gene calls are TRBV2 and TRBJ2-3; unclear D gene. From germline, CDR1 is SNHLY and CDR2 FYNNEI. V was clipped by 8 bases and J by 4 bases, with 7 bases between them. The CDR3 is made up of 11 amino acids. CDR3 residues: CASSAADTQYF. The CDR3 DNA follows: TGTGCCAGCTCCGCAGCAGATACGCAGTATTTT. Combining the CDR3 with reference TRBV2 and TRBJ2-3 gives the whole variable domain EPEVTQTPSHQVTQMGQEVILRCVPISNHLYFYWYRQILGQKVEFLVSFYNNEISEKSEIFDDQFSVERPDGSNFTLKIRSTKLEDSAMYFCASSAADTQYFGPGTRLTVL.

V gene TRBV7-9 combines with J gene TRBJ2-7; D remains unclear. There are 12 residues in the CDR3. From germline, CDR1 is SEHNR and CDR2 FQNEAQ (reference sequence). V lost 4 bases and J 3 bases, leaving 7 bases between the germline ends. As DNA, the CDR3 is TGTGCCAGCAGCTCCCGTCTCTACGAGCAGTACTTC. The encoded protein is CASSSRLYEQYF.

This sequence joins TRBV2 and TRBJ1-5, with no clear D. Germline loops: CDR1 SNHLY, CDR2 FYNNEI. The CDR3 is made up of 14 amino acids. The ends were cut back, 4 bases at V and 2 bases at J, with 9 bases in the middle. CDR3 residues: CASSVELGNQPQHF. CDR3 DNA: TGTGCCAGCAGTGTGGAGTTGGGCAATCAGCCCCAGCATTTT.

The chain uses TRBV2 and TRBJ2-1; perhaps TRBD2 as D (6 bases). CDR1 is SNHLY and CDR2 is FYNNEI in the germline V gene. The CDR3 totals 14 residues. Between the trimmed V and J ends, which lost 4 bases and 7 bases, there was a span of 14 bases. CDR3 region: CASSVEGIVNEQFF. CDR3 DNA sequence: TGTGCCAGCAGTGTGGAGGGGATAGTAAATGAGCAGTTCTTC.

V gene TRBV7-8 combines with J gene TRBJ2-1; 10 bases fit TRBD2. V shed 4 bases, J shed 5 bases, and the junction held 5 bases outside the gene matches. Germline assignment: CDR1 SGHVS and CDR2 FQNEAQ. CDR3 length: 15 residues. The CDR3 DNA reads TGTGCCAGCAGCTCCTCTAGCGGGAGCGACAATGAGCAGTTCTTC. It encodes CASSSSSGSDNEQFF. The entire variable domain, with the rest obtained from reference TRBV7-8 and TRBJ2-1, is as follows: GAGVSQSPRYKVAKRGQDVALRCDPISGHVSLFWYQQALGQGPEFLTYFQNEAQLDKSGLPSDRFFAERPEGSVSTLKIQRTQQEDSAVYLCASSSSSGSDNEQFFGPGTRLTVL.

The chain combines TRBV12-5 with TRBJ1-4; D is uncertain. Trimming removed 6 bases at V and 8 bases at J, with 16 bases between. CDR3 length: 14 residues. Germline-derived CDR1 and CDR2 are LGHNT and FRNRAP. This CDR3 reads CASGQDSGREKLFF. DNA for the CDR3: TGTGCTAGTGGCCAGGACTCCGGGCGGGAAAAACTGTTTTTT.